Below, one T cell receptor beta chain is given with its context. The CDR3 has 12 amino acids. Trimming shortened V by 3 bases and J by 7 bases, and 9 bases separated the two germline ends. This specimen comes from a study of blood T cell repertoires in COVID-19. Study at large: Some COVID-19 samples were acute and others convalescent; all came from the United States, Italy and Spain. Sources were T cells, B-cell-depleted T cells, or PBMCs; the material itself was cDNA or gDNA.

The authors' processing: Amplification from reference gene primers served as the basis for estimated nucleated cell counts. Method: immunoSEQ multiplex PCR; TCRdb's copy keeps in-frame clones and lacks some. The D gene and trimming were derived from the DNA, and the V and J assignments and clone size from that table. Of around 280,000 clones in the sample, roughly nine tenths are singletons; the top ten hold roughly 2.4%. The origin of this receptor is a woman aged 45 to 65 who had recovered from COVID-19. The rearrangement links TRBV12-3 or TRBV12-4 to TRBJ1-1; D gene uncertain. The specimen was peripheral blood. CDR3 in amino acids: CASSLVYREAFF. The CDR3 DNA reads as TGTGCCAGCAGTTTGGTCTATCGTGAAGCTTTCTTT.